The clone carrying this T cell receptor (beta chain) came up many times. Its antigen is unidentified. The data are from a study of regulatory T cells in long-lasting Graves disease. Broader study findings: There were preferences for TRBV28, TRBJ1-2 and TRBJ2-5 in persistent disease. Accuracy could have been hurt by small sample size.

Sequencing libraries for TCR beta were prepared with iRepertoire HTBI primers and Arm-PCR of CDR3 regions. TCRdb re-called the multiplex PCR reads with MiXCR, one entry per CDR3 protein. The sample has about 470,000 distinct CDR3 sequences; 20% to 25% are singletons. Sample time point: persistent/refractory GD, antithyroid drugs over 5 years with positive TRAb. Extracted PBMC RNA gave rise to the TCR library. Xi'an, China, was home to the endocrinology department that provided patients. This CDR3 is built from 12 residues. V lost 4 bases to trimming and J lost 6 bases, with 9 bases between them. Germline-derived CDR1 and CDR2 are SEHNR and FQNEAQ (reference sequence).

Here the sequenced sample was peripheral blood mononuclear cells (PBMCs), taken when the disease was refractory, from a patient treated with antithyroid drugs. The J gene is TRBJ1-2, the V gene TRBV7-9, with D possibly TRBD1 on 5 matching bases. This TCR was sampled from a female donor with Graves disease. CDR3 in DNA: TGTGCCAGCAGCTCAGGGTACAATGGCTACACCTTC. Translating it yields CASSSGYNGYTF.